This T cell receptor (beta chain) was identified in a study of blood T cell repertoires in COVID-19. The wider study: COVID-19 samples collected from the United States, Italy and Spain covered acute and convalescent phases.

Clones were sequenced by immunoSEQ multiplex PCR, and TCRdb holds only the in-frame ones, with some missing. This table holds approximately 270,000 clones, 70% to 90% found once. This CDR3 region has 16 residues. Trimming cost V 8 bases and J 3 bases; bases outside gene matches: 11. Per germline, CDR1 MDHEN and CDR2 SYDVKM. Sequenced material: PBMCs or T cells enriched from blood (not recorded which). This TCR came from a woman aged 45-60 years who had recovered from COVID-19. This chain joins TRBV28 and TRBJ2-2; 8 bases line up with TRBD2. The CDR3 loop reads CASSAAGGLDTGELFF. The DNA for the CDR3 is TGTGCCAGCTCCGCGGCGGGGGGCCTGGACACCGGGGAGCTGTTTTTT.